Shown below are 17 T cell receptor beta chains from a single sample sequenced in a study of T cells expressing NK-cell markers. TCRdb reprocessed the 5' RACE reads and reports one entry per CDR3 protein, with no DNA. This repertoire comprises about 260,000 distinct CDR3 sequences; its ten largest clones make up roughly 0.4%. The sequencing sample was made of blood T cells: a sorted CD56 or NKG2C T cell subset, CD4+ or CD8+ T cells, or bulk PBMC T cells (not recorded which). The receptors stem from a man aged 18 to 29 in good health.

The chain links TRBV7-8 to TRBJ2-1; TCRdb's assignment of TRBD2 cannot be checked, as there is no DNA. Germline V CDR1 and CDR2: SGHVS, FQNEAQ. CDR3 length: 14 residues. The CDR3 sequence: CASSPVRVAGGLFF.

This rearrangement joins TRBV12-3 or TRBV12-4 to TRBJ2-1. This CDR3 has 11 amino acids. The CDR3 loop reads CASSLGDEQFF.

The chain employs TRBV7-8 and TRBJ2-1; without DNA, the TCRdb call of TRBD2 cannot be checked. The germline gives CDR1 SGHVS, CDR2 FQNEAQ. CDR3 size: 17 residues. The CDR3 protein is CASSPKRLAGGSGSGFF.

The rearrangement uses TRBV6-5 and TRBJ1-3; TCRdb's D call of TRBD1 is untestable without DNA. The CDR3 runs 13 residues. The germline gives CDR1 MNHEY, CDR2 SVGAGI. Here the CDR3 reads CASRRTGGNTIYF.

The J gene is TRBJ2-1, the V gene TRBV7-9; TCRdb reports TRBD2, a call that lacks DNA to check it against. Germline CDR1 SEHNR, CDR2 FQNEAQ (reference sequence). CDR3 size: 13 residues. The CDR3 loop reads CASSPGTNNEQFF.

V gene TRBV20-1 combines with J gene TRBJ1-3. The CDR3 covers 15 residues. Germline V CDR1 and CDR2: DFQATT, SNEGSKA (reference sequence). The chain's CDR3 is CSARDRGPSGNTIYF.

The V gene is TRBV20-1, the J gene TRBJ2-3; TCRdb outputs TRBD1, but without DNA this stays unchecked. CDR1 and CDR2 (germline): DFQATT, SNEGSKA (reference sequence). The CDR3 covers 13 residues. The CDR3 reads CSARTRGKDTQYF.

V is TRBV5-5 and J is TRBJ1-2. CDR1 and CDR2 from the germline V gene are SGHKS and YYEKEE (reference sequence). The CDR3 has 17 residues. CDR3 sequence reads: CASSPLPRGSPAWGYTF.

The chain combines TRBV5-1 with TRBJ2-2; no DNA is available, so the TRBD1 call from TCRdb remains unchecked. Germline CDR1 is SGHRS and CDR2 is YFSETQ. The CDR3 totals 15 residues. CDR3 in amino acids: CASVLGTGHTGELFF.

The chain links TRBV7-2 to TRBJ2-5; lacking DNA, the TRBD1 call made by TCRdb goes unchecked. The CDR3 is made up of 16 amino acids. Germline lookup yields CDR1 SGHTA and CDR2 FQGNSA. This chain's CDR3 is CASSTTLTGIGETQYF.

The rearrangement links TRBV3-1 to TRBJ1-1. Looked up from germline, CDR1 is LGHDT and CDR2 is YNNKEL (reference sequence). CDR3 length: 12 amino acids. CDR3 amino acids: CASSQETAEAFF.

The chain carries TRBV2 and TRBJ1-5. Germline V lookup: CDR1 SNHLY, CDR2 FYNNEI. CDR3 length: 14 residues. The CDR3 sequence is CASEYSAFNQPQHF.

The CDR3 sequence is CSALAGGNTGELFF. The chain has TRBV20-1 and TRBJ2-2; checking the TCRdb D call of TRBD1 is not possible without DNA. CDR1 is DFQATT, CDR2 SNEGSKA, per germline (reference sequence). The CDR3 has 14 residues.

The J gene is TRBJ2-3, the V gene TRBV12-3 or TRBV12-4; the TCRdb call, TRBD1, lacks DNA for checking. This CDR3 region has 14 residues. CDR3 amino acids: CASSQDRRPDTQYF.

The CDR3 protein is CASSRTGQRSNQPQHF. The chain links TRBV10-2 to TRBJ1-5; no DNA is available, so the TRBD1 call from TCRdb remains unchecked. Germline V CDR1 and CDR2: WSHSY, SAAADI. This CDR3 is 16 amino acids long.

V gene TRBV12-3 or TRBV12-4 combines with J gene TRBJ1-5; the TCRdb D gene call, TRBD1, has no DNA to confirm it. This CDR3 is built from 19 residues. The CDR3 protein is CASSRLASDRANGNQPQHF.

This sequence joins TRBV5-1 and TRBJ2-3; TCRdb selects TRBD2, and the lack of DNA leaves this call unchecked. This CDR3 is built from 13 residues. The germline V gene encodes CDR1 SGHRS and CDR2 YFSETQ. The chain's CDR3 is CASSPGTTDTQYF.